These T cell receptor beta chains were read from a single sample in a study of T cell responses to AZD1222 COVID-19 vaccine. Assay used: immunoSEQ multiplex PCR; TCRdb lists only in-frame clones, some missing. The repertoire holds about 140,000 clones, with over 90% as singletons. The material sequenced was peripheral blood, taken on day 0 of AZD1222 vaccination. The receptors originated from an adult in good health. The CDR3 runs from the conserved cysteine through the conserved F or W. The order of the fields is V gene, D gene, CDR3 protein. D genes are given only for firm matches.

TRBV7-2,.,CASSLQGTGSDTQYF
TRBV21-1,.,CASSKVPGSGNTIYF
TRBV27,.,CASVEGNPGQPQHF
TRBV30,TRBD1,CAWERQGNSPLHF
TRBV19,TRBD1,CASSTQTGGEQYF
TRBV5-4,.,CASSFAGLEKETQYF
TRBV6-2/TRBV6-3,.,CASSASSYEQYF
TRBV6-6,TRBD1,CASSIRDRAKKLFF
TRBV4-2,.,CASSQDGATNEKLFF
TRBV7-6,.,CASSLAVTQRDGYTF
TRBV19,TRBD1,CASSSDRATGELFF
TRBV3-1/TRBV3-2,TRBD2,CASSQGAGPDTQYF
TRBV4-2,.,CASSQTEGETQYF
TRBV18,.,CASLPGHGTGNTIYF
TRBV11-3,.,CASSLTINNEQFF
TRBV4-3,.,CASSQQFRSQETQYF
TRBV19,TRBD1,CASSISGDRGQTQYF
TRBV7-9,.,CASSAFSGFYEQYF
TRBV3-1/TRBV3-2,.,CASSQEGGANVLTF
TRBV30,.,CAWSERAGEQYF
TRBV14,.,CASSFGGQLYEQYF
TRBV14,.,CASSQVAGPPKFF
TRBV2,.,CASRRGSQETQYF
TRBV5-1,TRBD1,CASSQGQVGYGYTF
TRBV7-2,.,CASSLVDGYEQFF
TRBV3-1/TRBV3-2,.,CASSQESRNTIYF
TRBV12-3/TRBV12-4,.,CASSRQTTEAFF
TRBV7-9,TRBD1,CASSFHRGGTDTQYF
TRBV18,TRBD1,CASSLRSEGATSPLHF
TRBV4-1,.,CASSQEQARSPLHF
TRBV2,.,CASRGETQYF
TRBV5-4,.,CASSFGGRTSGELFF
TRBV9,.,CASSATAQWGYTF
TRBV27,.,CAIYKTGTERSNTGELFF
TRBV7-9,TRBD1,CASSPRTGGENQPQHF
TRBV19,TRBD1,CASTDRGPGDSPLHF
TRBV6-5,.,CASRRDTSKVQPQHF
TRBV25-1,.,CASIDFSYEQYF
TRBV7-2,.,CASSLTPGVLIEQYF
TRBV18,.,CASSPGGGAHEQFF
TRBV7-9,TRBD1,CASSLGTGNSPLHF
TRBV7-2,.,CASSARRLNTEAFF
TRBV28,.,CASSLYSPLGRYEQYF
TRBV12-3/TRBV12-4,.,CASSNRAGYTF
TRBV24-1,.,CATSDSRTRADYGYTF
TRBV10-2,TRBD2,CASRGSGGLTDTQYF
TRBV27,TRBD2,CASSSRLAGDTQYF
TRBV11-2,.,CASSSQRTEAFF
TRBV5-4,.,CASSFYAGAHEQFF
TRBV5-1,.,CASSLDSSGTDTQYF
TRBV10-3,TRBD2,CAISGTSGGIYEQYF
TRBV27,.,CASSLQGRNTEAFF
TRBV30,.,CAAWDEGWFATNEKLFF
TRBV28,.,CASSLLGNREHGYTF
TRBV7-9,.,CASSLDVSESNQPQHF
TRBV2,TRBD2,CASRAFSGGAGREQFF
TRBV2,TRBD1,CASGDRGNPYF
TRBV6-1,.,CASSDFRGINLHGYTF
TRBV2,TRBD1,CASSGDRVGTEAFF